These T cell receptor beta chains were read from a single sample in a study of post-analysis software for immune sequencing data. TCRdb passed the PCR reads through MiXCR, listing each CDR3 protein once. The repertoire has some 890,000 distinct CDR3 sequences, approximately 50% of them found once; the top ten carry approximately 4.4%. Source material: blood. Receptors originate from a girl aged 5 to 17 with multiple sclerosis. Each CDR3 is given with its conserved first and last residue. Each record gives: V gene, clone size, J gene, D gene, CDR3 DNA, CDR3 protein. D genes are given only for firm matches. A clone size is listed for some rows: how often the clone was seen (once, few, many), or a class if it is expanded.

TRBV12-3/TRBV12-4	.	TRBJ1-1	.	TGTGCCAGCAGTTTTATGGGGGCGAAGAACACTGAAGCTTTCTTT	CASSFMGAKNTEAFF
TRBV4-1	.	TRBJ2-5	.	TGCGCCAGCAGCCGACTTCTCCAAGAGACCCAGTACTTC	CASSRLLQETQYF
TRBV5-1	.	TRBJ2-1	TRBD2	TGCGCCAGCTATCAAGCGGGAAAGACGTTCTTC	CASYQAGKTFF
TRBV6-6	.	TRBJ2-1	TRBD2	TGTGCCAGCAGTCGATTTGGAGCGGGGGCAGCCTACAATGAGCAGTTCTTC	CASSRFGAGAAYNEQFF
TRBV18	few	TRBJ1-2	.	TGTGCCAGCTCACCACCGGGCAGTATTGGCTACACCTTC	CASSPPGSIGYTF
TRBV20-1	few	TRBJ2-7	.	TGCAGTGCGTCAGTTCACCGGATCACCTACGAGCAGTACTTC	CSASVHRITYEQYF
TRBV20-1	few	TRBJ2-7	.	TGCAGTGCTAGAGAAGGAAGCGGGTCTTACGAGCAGTACTTC	CSAREGSGSYEQYF
TRBV10-3	once	TRBJ2-1	.	TGTGCCATCAGCCAACGGGCGGACAATGAGCAGTTCTTC	CAISQRADNEQFF
TRBV4-2	.	TRBJ2-5	TRBD2	TGTGCCAGCAGCCAAAGAACTAGCGGGGCAGGAGAGACCCAGTACTTC	CASSQRTSGAGETQYF
TRBV6-5	.	TRBJ2-1	TRBD2	TGTGCCAGCCGCAAACTAGCGGGAGCTTCCAATGAGCAGTTCTTC	CASRKLAGASNEQFF
TRBV20-1	.	TRBJ1-1	.	TGCAGTGCTAGAGAATTAAAGTTTCAGGACACTGAAGCTTTCTTT	CSARELKFQDTEAFF
TRBV5-1	.	TRBJ1-1	.	TGCGCCAGCACCAATATTGGATCAGGGTCCACTGAAGCTTTCTTT	CASTNIGSGSTEAFF
TRBV20-1	.	TRBJ2-3	TRBD2	TGCAGTGCGGCACTAGCGGGGACTAGCACAGATACGCAGTATTTT	CSAALAGTSTDTQYF
TRBV2	once	TRBJ2-1	.	TGTGCCAGCAGTGAAGGTACTCTCTCCAATGAGCAGTTCTTC	CASSEGTLSNEQFF
TRBV3-1	.	TRBJ2-3	TRBD2	TGTGCCAGCAGCCGGACTAGCGGTCCCGATACGCAGTATTTT	CASSRTSGPDTQYF
TRBV12-3/TRBV12-4	.	TRBJ2-1	.	TGTGCCAGCAGTTTCCCGGACAGCCCAAAGTTCGATGAGCAGTTCTTC	CASSFPDSPKFDEQFF
TRBV2	once	TRBJ2-5	.	TGTGCCAGCATGGGACGCTCGATCCAAGAGACCCAGTACTTC	CASMGRSIQETQYF
TRBV5-1	.	TRBJ1-2	.	TGCGCCAGCAACTTGCATGGGGATGGCTACACCTTC	CASNLHGDGYTF
TRBV5-1	.	TRBJ2-7	.	TGCGCCAGCAGCTTGGCCGCGAACAGTCTCTACGAGCAGTACTTC	CASSLAANSLYEQYF
TRBV20-1	.	TRBJ1-4	.	TGCAGTGCTAGAGATCGCGCAACTAATGAAAAACTGTTTTTT	CSARDRATNEKLFF
TRBV29-1	.	TRBJ2-7	.	TGCAGCGTTGGAGGGAAGCTCTCCTACGAGCAGTACTTC	CSVGGKLSYEQYF
TRBV2	.	TRBJ2-4	.	TGTGCCAGCACCCTGAACCCTTCGGGCAAAAACATTCAGTACTTC	CASTLNPSGKNIQYF
TRBV7-9	few	TRBJ2-1	.	TGTGCCAGCAGCTTAGTCAGACACAATGAGCAGTTCTTC	CASSLVRHNEQFF
TRBV20-1	.	TRBJ2-7	TRBD2	TGCAGTGCTAGGGGGGGACTAGCGGGCTCGCGGTGGGGGGAGCAGTACTTC	CSARGGLAGSRWGEQYF
TRBV20-1	.	TRBJ2-7	.	TGCAGTGCTAGAGAAGCGGGACAGCCCTACGAGCAGTACTTC	CSAREAGQPYEQYF
TRBV28	.	TRBJ2-1	TRBD2	TGTGCCAGCAGTTCAGCGGGAGGACCGGCTAATGAGCAGTTCTTC	CASSSAGGPANEQFF
TRBV3-1	.	TRBJ1-4	.	TGTGCCAGCAGCCATAATGAAAAACTGTTTTTT	CASSHNEKLFF
TRBV20-1	.	TRBJ1-4	.	TGCAGTGCTAGTTACAGAGTAGACGAAAAACTGTTTTTT	CSASYRVDEKLFF
TRBV5-1	.	TRBJ2-7	.	TGCGCCAGCCAGATGACGCCTAGCTCCTACGAGCAGTACTTC	CASQMTPSSYEQYF
TRBV4-2	.	TRBJ2-7	.	TGTGCCAGCAGCCAAGAGACTGCTGGCGGGTTGAGGCAGTACTTC	CASSQETAGGLRQYF
TRBV20-1	.	TRBJ1-6	.	TGCAGTGCTAGAATGACGGATTCACCCCTCCACTTT	CSARMTDSPLHF
TRBV5-1	.	TRBJ2-3	TRBD2	TGCGCCAGCAGCTTGGTTACGCGGGGGAACACAGATACGCAGTATTTT	CASSLVTRGNTDTQYF
TRBV20-1	many	TRBJ2-1	TRBD1	TGCAGTGCTAGTCCCGGACAGGACTACAATGAGCAGTTCTTC	CSASPGQDYNEQFF
TRBV7-3	few	TRBJ2-1	TRBD2	TGTGCCAGCAGCAAGCGACTAGCGGGAGCCGACAATGAGCAGTTCTTC	CASSKRLAGADNEQFF
TRBV4-2	few	TRBJ2-7	TRBD1	TGTGCCAGCAGCCTCCCGGACAGGAACTACGAGCAGTACTTC	CASSLPDRNYEQYF
TRBV6-5	few	TRBJ2-1	.	TGTGCCAGCGGATCCCTAGCGTACTACAATGAGCAGTTCTTC	CASGSLAYYNEQFF